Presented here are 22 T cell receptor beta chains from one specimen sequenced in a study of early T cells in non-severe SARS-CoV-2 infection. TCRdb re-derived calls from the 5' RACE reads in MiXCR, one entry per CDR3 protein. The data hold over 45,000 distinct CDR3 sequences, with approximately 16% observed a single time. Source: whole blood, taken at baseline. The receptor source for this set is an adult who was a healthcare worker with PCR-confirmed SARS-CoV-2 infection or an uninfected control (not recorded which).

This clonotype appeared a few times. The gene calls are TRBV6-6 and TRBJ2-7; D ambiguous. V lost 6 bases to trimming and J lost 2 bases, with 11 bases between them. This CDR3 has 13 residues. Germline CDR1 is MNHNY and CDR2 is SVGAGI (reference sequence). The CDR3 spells CASSLGAPYEQYF. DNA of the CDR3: TGTGCCAGCAGCCTAGGAGCCCCCTACGAGCAGTACTTC.

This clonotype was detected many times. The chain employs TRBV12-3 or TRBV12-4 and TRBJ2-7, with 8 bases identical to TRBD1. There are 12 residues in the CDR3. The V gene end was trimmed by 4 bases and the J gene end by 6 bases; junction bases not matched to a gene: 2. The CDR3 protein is CASSSTGGEQYF. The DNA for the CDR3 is TGTGCCAGCAGTTCAACAGGGGGCGAGCAGTACTTC.

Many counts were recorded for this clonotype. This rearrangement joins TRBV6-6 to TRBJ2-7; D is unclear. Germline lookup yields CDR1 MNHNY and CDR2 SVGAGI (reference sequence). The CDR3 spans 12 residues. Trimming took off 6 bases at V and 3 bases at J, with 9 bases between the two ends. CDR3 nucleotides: TGTGCCAGCAGCCCGTCCCGCTACGAGCAGTACTTC. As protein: CASSPSRYEQYF.

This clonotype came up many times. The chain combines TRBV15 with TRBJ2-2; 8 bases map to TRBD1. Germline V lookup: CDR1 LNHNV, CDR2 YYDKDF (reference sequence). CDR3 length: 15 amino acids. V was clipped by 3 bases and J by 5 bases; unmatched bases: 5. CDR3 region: CATSRQGAQTGELFF. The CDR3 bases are TGTGCCACCAGCAGGCAGGGGGCGCAAACCGGGGAGCTGTTTTTT.

CDR3 protein: CASRGRASGRANEQYF. The CDR3 DNA reads as TGTGCCAGCAGGGGGAGGGCTAGCGGGAGGGCCAACGAGCAGTACTTC. The genes are TRBV28 and TRBJ2-7, with 12 bases aligning to TRBD2. V gave up 6 bases and J gave up 5 bases; unmatched junction bases: 11. Germline V gene lookup returns CDR1 MDHEN and CDR2 SYDVKM. The CDR3 sequence is 16 residues long. The variable domain in full, with the rest retrieved from reference TRBV28 and TRBJ2-7, is DVKVTQSSRYLVKRTGEKVFLECVQDMDHENMFWYRQDPGLGLRLIYFSYDVKMKEKGDIPEGYSVSREKKERFSLILESASTNQTSMYLCASRGRASGRANEQYFGPGTRLTVT.

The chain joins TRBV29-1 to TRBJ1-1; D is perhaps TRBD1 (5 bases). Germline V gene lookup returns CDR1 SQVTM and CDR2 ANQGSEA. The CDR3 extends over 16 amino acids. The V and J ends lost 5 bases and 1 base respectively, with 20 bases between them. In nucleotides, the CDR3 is TGCAGCGTTTGGGCCCGACCGGGGCTGGGGAACACTGAAGCTTTCTTT. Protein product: CSVWARPGLGNTEAFF.

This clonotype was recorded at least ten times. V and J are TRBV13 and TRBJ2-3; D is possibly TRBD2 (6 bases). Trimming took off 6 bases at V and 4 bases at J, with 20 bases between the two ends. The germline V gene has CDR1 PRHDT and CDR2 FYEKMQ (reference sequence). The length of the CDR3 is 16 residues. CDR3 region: CASSLRDWASADTQYF. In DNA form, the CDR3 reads TGTGCCAGCAGTCTCCGGGACTGGGCTAGCGCAGATACGCAGTATTTT. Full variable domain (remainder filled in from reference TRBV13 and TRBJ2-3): AAGVIQSPRHLIKEKRETATLKCYPIPRHDTVYWYQQGPGQDPQFLISFYEKMQSDKGSIPDRFSAQQFSDYHSELNMSSLELGDSALYFCASSLRDWASADTQYFGPGTRLTVL.

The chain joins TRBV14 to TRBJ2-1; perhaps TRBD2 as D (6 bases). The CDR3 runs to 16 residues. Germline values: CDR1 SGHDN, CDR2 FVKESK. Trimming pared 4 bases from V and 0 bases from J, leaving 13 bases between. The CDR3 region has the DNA TGTGCCAGCAGCCCTTTGGGGGGAAGCTCCTACAATGAGCAGTTCTTC. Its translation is CASSPLGGSSYNEQFF.

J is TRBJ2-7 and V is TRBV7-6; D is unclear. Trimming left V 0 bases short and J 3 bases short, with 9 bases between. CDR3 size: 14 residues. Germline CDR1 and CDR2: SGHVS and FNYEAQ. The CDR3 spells CASSLADGDYEQYF. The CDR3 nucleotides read TGTGCCAGCAGCTTAGCGGACGGAGACTACGAGCAGTACTTC.

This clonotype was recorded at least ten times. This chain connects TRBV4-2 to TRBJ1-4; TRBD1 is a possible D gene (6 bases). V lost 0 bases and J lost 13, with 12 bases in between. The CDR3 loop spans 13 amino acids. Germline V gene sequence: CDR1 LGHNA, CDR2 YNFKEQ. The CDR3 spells CASSQDSGGGLFF. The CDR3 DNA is TGTGCCAGCAGCCAAGACTCGGGGGGCGGACTGTTTTTT.

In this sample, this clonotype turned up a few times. The CDR3, as DNA: TGTGCCAGCAGCATGACTAGCCTGAATGAGCAGTTCTTC. This sequence encodes CASSMTSLNEQFF. The rearrangement links TRBV3-1 to TRBJ2-1; 7 bases are shared with TRBD2. The V and J ends lost 5 bases and 7 bases, in that order; junction bases with no gene match: 5. Germline V CDR1 and CDR2: LGHDT, YNNKEL (reference sequence). CDR3 length equals 13 residues.

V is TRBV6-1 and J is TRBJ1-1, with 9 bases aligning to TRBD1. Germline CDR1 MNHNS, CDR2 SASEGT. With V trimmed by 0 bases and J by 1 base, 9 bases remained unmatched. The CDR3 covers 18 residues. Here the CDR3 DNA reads TGTGCCAGCAGTGAAGCTGACAGGGGGTTGACTAGGAACACTGAAGCTTTCTTT. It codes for CASSEADRGLTRNTEAFF.

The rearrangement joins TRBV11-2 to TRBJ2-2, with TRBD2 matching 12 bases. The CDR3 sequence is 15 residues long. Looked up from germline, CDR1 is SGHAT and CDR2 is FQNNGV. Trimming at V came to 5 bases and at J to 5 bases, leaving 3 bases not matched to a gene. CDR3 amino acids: CASSRGLAGTGELFF. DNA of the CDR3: TGTGCCAGCAGCAGGGGACTAGCGGGTACCGGGGAGCTGTTTTTT.

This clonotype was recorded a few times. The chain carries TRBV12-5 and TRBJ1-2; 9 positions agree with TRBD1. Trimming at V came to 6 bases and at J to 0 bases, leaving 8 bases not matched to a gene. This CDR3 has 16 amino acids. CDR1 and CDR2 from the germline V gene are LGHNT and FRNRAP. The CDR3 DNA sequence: TGTGCTAGTGGCCTAGGGACAGGGAGGGCTAACTATGGCTACACCTTC. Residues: CASGLGTGRANYGYTF.

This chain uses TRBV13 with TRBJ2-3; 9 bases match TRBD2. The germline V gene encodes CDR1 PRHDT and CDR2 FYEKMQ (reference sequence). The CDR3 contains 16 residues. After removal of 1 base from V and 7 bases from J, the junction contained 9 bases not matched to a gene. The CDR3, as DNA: TGTGCCAGCAGCTTAGCCTTAGCGGGAGCAGTAAATACGCAGTATTTT. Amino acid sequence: CASSLALAGAVNTQYF.

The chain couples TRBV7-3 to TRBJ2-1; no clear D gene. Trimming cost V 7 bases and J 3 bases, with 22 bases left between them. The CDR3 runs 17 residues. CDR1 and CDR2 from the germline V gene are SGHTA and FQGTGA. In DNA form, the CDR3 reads TGTGCCAGCACCTCCCTCGTTTATATGATTCTCTACAATGAGCAGTTCTTC. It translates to CASTSLVYMILYNEQFF.

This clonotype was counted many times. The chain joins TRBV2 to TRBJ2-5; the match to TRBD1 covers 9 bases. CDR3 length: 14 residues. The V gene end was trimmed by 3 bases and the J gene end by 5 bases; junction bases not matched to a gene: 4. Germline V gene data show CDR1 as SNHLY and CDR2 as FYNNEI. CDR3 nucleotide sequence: TGTGCCAGCAGTGATACAGGGGGCGCGGAGACCCAGTACTTC. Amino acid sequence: CASSDTGGAETQYF.

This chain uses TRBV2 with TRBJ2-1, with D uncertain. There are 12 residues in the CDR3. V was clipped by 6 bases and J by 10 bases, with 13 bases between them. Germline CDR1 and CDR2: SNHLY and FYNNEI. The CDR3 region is CASRMDPEEQFF. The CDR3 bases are TGTGCCAGCAGGATGGACCCAGAGGAGCAGTTCTTC.

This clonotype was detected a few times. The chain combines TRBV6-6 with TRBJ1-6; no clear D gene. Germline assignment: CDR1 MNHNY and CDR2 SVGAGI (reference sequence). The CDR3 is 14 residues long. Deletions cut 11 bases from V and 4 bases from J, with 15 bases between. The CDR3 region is CAGSREGYNSPLHF. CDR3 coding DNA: TGTGCCGGGTCGAGGGAGGGATATAATTCACCCCTCCACTTT.

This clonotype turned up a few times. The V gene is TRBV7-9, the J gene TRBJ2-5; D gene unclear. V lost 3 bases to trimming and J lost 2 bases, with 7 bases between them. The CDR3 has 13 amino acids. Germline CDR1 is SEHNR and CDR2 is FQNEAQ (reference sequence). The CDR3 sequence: CASSFWSQETQYF. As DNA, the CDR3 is TGTGCCAGCAGCTTCTGGTCGCAAGAGACCCAGTACTTC.

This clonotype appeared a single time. The CDR3 DNA sequence: TGTGCCAGCAGTTTATTAGGGCTGTACAATGAGCAGTTCTTC. Translating it yields CASSLLGLYNEQFF. The chain links TRBV28 to TRBJ2-1; D not resolved. The CDR3 is 14 residues long. V lost 1 base, J lost 4 bases, and 8 bases lay in between. The germline V gene has CDR1 MDHEN and CDR2 SYDVKM.

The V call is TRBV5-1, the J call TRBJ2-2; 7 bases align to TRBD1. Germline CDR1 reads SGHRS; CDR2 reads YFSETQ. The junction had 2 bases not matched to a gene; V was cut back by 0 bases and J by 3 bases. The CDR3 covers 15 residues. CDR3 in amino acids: CASSLGDSHTGELFF. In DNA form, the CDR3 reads TGCGCCAGCAGCTTGGGGGACAGTCACACCGGGGAGCTGTTTTTT.